This T cell receptor beta chain emerged from a study of T-cell memory formation after mild COVID-19 (dated by TCRdb to about 2021). Broadly, across the study: TCR sequence clusters from the two donors were found to be largely donor specific. In a couple of donors, T-cell clones that expanded and contracted after mild COVID-19 were followed by sequencing TCRalpha and TCRbeta repertoires longitudinally. Two young, previously healthy adult volunteers made up the cohort, one male and one female.

Ficoll-Paque density gradient centrifugation was the method used to isolate PBMCs. Sequencer: Illumina NovaSeq 6000. TCRalpha and TCRbeta cDNA libraries were built by 5'RACE with constant-segment primers, adding sample barcodes and unique molecular identifiers. Trizol reagent was used to extract RNA from every sample. Library amplification was performed in two PCR steps, and a second sample barcode and Illumina TruSeq adapters were introduced in the second step. Sequencing of the libraries was done on an Illumina NovaSeq, producing 2 x 150 bp paired-end reads. The study's own analysis went as follows. Reads were demultiplexed and collapsed into UMI-guided consensus sequences with migec v1.2.7. With mixcr v2.1.11, UMI consensuses were aligned to TRA and TRB V and J templates and assembled into clonotypes. Clonotypes were classified as expanded or contracted when called significant by both edgeR and NoisET, with noise models trained on biological replicates. edgeR calls used a false discovery rate-adjusted p below 0.01 and a log2 fold-change threshold of 1. As an exploratory analysis of dynamics, max-normalized trajectories of the 1000 most abundant clonotypes were examined by PCA with hierarchical clustering. Each responding clone was given a CD4 or CD8 phenotype based on the CD4+ and CD8+ repertoires, which had been sequenced separately. TCRdb reprocessed the public reads (quality trimming at Q25 with fastp, clone calling with MiXCR) and kept in-frame beta chains. CDR3 protein duplicates are merged, each entry listing the most common genes and DNA. It is TCRdb's table, rather than the study itself, that gives the V and J calls and clone size. The sample has 150,000 to 200,000 distinct CDR3 sequences on record, under 14% of them singletons. The ten largest account for about 3.5% of the sample.

Broad study findings and their caveats: From day 15 to 85, contracting clones showed balanced CD4/CD8 phenotypes, whereas a second wave of clones that expanded from day 15 to 37 leaned towards CD4+. SARS-CoV-2 specificity was not confirmed for the second-wave clones peaking on day 37. Some responding clones were found in pre-infection memory, which suggests that pre-existing cross-reactive memory T cells took part in the SARS-CoV-2 response. Contracting CD4+ clones turned up mainly in the CM and EM memory subsets, whereas EMRA was where CD8+ clones were enriched. Only a couple of mild cases were covered in the study, and larger cohorts including severe cases with pre-infection samples were considered necessary.

As encoded in the germline V gene, CDR1 is SGHTA while CDR2 is FQGNSA. After removal of 5 bases from V and 6 bases from J, the junction retains 5 bases not matched to a gene. From the cysteine up to the phenylalanine, the CDR3 has a length of 13 residues. Here the CDR3 DNA is all that survives: 39 bases in frame from base 1. This clonotype has ten or more counts. The target of this receptor is not known. The input lacks base qualities; no much larger clone sits a single base away. This clonotype originated in a man between 18 and 29 years old who had mild COVID-19 (a few samples of this study predate the infection). The sample titles of this study are shuffled in the database, so cell type and time point are left out; the donor was told from shared clones. This chain is built from TRBV7-2 and TRBJ2-5; the junction holds 8 bases that match TRBD1. The source material was PBMCs or a T cell subset sorted from them (not recorded which). The nucleotides are TGTGCCAGCAGCCAGCGACAGGGGAAGACCCAGTACTTC. This gives the protein CASSQRQGKTQYF.